The 29 T cell receptor beta chains listed next were all sequenced from one sample in a study of Ad26.COV2.S vaccination and SARS-CoV-2 variants. Treatment in this sample: about 20 received Ad26.COV2.S at low or high dose, single or two shots; about 5 received placebo; per-sample allocation not given. Repertoires come from day 63 after the first vaccine or placebo injection. TCRdb's copy holds only in-frame clones and misses some; the assay was immunoSEQ multiplex PCR. The sample includes over 400,000 clones, over 80% seen only once; the top ten take 1.5% to 2%. The source material was peripheral blood, sampled in a trial of Ad26.COV2.S vaccine versus placebo. These receptors were collected from a person between 18 and 59 years old who received the Ad26.COV2.S COVID-19 vaccine or a placebo.

The rearrangement joins TRBV6-2 or TRBV6-3 to TRBJ2-7; 12 bases are shared with TRBD2. After removal of 4 bases from V and 2 bases from J, the junction contained 3 bases not matched to a gene. CDR1 and CDR2 (germline): MNHEY, SVGEGT. The CDR3 is 15 residues long. This CDR3 reads CASSSPSGGAYEQYF. DNA for the CDR3: TGTGCCAGCAGTTCCCCTAGCGGGGGGGCCTACGAGCAGTACTTC.

The chain links TRBV30 to TRBJ1-5, with 7 nucleotides matching TRBD1. From germline, CDR1 is GTSNPN and CDR2 SVGIG (reference sequence). With 3 bases clipped from V and 3 bases from J, the junction kept 8 bases outside the gene matches. The CDR3 sequence is 15 residues long. DNA for the CDR3: TGTGCCTGGAGGAGGCGGGACAGCCCCAATCAGCCCCAGCATTTT. This translates into CAWRRRDSPNQPQHF. The full variable domain, rest sourced from reference TRBV30 and TRBJ1-5, is SQTIHQWPATLVQPVGSPLSLECTVEGTSNPNLYWYRQAAGRGLQLLFYSVGIGQISSEVPQNLSASRPQDRQFILSSKKLLLSDSGFYLCAWRRRDSPNQPQHFGDGTRLSIL.

CDR3 protein: CASSYLASDTDTQYF. CDR3 bases: TGTGCCAGCAGCTACCTCGCGTCCGACACAGATACGCAGTATTTT. This chain links TRBV28 with TRBJ2-3; D call uncertain. Trimming removed 6 bases at V and 2 bases at J, with 15 bases between. The germline V gene encodes CDR1 MDHEN and CDR2 SYDVKM. CDR3 size: 15 residues.

This chain uses TRBV7-9 with TRBJ2-2, with 7 bases identical to TRBD2. The J segment lost 6 bases and the V segment lost 5 bases, leaving 3 bases of the junction unmatched. Germline V gives CDR1 SEHNR, CDR2 FQNEAQ (reference sequence). The CDR3 spans 13 residues. CDR3 nucleotide sequence: TGTGCCAGCAGCGTGACTAGCTCCGGGGAGCTGTTTTTT. This gives the protein CASSVTSSGELFF.

The gene calls are TRBV19 and TRBJ1-4; D might be TRBD1 (5 bases). V was trimmed by 3 bases and J by 0 bases, leaving 8 bases between them. This CDR3 comprises 15 residues. CDR1 and CDR2 (germline): LNHDA, SQIVND (reference sequence). The CDR3 DNA follows: TGTGCCAGTAGTATCGACAGAGCAACTAATGAAAAACTGTTTTTT. It codes for CASSIDRATNEKLFF.

J is TRBJ2-5 and V is TRBV4-2; 9 bases line up with TRBD2. Per germline, CDR1 LGHNA and CDR2 YNFKEQ. The V segment lost 1 base and the J segment 2 bases; nucleotides outside the gene matches: 5. The CDR3 covers 16 residues. The CDR3 region has the DNA TGTGCCAGCAGCCAAGGAGGTAGCGGGGGACAAGAGACCCAGTACTTC. Its translation is CASSQGGSGGQETQYF.

The chain combines TRBV12-5 with TRBJ1-1; D call uncertain. Germline V gene lookup returns CDR1 LGHNT and CDR2 FRNRAP. The CDR3 has 17 residues. V gave up 2 bases and J gave up 0 bases, with 16 bases separating them. This CDR3 is CASGLRGSKWMNTEAFF. The CDR3 DNA reads as TGTGCTAGTGGTTTGAGAGGTAGTAAGTGGATGAACACTGAAGCTTTCTTT.

The V and J genes are TRBV4-3 and TRBJ1-2; perhaps TRBD1 as D (5 bases). V shed 0 bases and J shed 2 bases, with 10 bases lying between them. Per the germline V gene, CDR1 is LGHNA and CDR2 is YSLEER. The CDR3 is 15 residues long. The CDR3 nucleotides are TGCGCCAGCAGCCAAGACCAGGGAGACAACTATGGCTACACCTTC. Translated, it gives CASSQDQGDNYGYTF.

The V gene is TRBV4-3, the J gene TRBJ1-1; TRBD1 matches at 8 bases. Germline CDR1 LGHNA, CDR2 YSLEER. The V segment lost 3 bases and the J segment 7 bases; nucleotides outside the gene matches: 16. The CDR3 spans 17 residues. CDR3 in DNA: TGCGCCAGCAGCCAGGCCCCTGCAGGGGGCGGTTGGAATGAAGCTTTCTTT. Translating it yields CASSQAPAGGGWNEAFF.

The rearrangement links TRBV5-4 to TRBJ1-2, with D hard to call. The CDR3 is 12 residues long. With 0 bases removed from V and 4 bases from J, the gap between germline ends came to 4 bases. CDR1 and CDR2 (germline): SGHNT, YYREEE (reference sequence). The CDR3: CASSLDSYGYTF. The CDR3 nucleotides read TGTGCCAGCAGCTTGGACAGCTATGGCTACACCTTC. Looking up the rest from reference TRBV5-4 and TRBJ1-2 gives the full variable domain: ETGVTQSPTHLIKTRGQQVTLRCSSQSGHNTVSWYQQALGQGPQFIFQYYREEENGRGNFPPRFSGLQFPNYSSELNVNALELDDSALYLCASSLDSYGYTFGSGTRLTVV.

The rearrangement uses TRBV5-1 and TRBJ2-1; 7 bases agree with TRBD1. The V segment lost 2 bases and the J segment 3 bases; nucleotides outside the gene matches: 11. The CDR3 has 17 amino acids. From germline, CDR1 is SGHRS and CDR2 YFSETQ. CDR3 sequence: CASSFQGVRPNYNEQFF. In DNA form, the CDR3 reads TGCGCCAGCAGCTTCCAGGGGGTACGGCCCAACTACAATGAGCAGTTCTTC.

This clone was counted a single time. The chain uses TRBV9 and TRBJ2-1; possibly TRBD1 for D (6 bases). Germline CDR1 SGDLS, CDR2 YYNGEE. The V and J ends lost 1 base and 3 bases respectively, with 11 bases between them. The CDR3 totals 15 residues. This CDR3 reads CASSVRTAIYNEQFF. CDR3 nucleotides: TGTGCCAGCAGCGTAAGGACAGCCATCTACAATGAGCAGTTCTTC.

This chain joins TRBV24-1 and TRBJ1-2; 7 bases map to TRBD1. There are 12 residues in the CDR3. Germline V CDR1 and CDR2: KGHDR, SFDVKD. J was trimmed by 7 bases and V by 9 bases; bases with no gene match: 7. CDR3 residues: CATGDSLSGYTF. CDR3 sequence (DNA): TGTGCCACCGGGGACAGTCTATCTGGCTACACCTTC.

The chain recombines TRBV9 with TRBJ2-7; 7 bases map to TRBD1. This CDR3 region has 14 residues. The V and J ends lost 4 bases and 0 bases, in that order; junction bases with no gene match: 4. CDR1 is SGDLS and CDR2 is YYNGEE in the germline V gene. The DNA for the CDR3 is TGTGCCAGCAGCCCGGGACAGCACTCCTACGAGCAGTACTTC. Its translation: CASSPGQHSYEQYF. Filled out from reference TRBV9 and TRBJ2-7, the complete variable domain reads DSGVTQTPKHLITATGQRVTLRCSPRSGDLSVYWYQQSLDQGLQFLIQYYNGEERAKGNILERFSAQQFPDLHSELNLSSLELGDSALYFCASSPGQHSYEQYFGPGTRLTVT.

This clone was recorded only once. The chain links TRBV5-6 to TRBJ2-3; D remains unclear. The V and J ends lost 2 bases and 1 base respectively, with 17 bases between them. CDR3 length: 17 residues. Germline CDR1 reads SGHDT; CDR2 reads YYEEEE. Written as DNA, the CDR3 is TGTGCCAGCAGCTTTGGAAAGCAGACGACCCGCACAGATACGCAGTATTTT. Its protein is CASSFGKQTTRTDTQYF.

The genes are TRBV7-9 and TRBJ2-3; 15 nucleotides match TRBD2. The CDR3 loop spans 17 amino acids. Germline V gives CDR1 SEHNR, CDR2 FQNEAQ (reference sequence). Trimming removed 8 bases from V and 0 bases from J; junction bases left unmatched: 6. CDR3 amino acids: CASAWTSGGVSTDTQYF. DNA of the CDR3: TGTGCCAGCGCATGGACTAGCGGGGGGGTCAGCACAGATACGCAGTATTTT. Full variable domain (rest looked up from reference TRBV7-9 and TRBJ2-3): DTGVSQNPRHKITKRGQNVTFRCDPISEHNRLYWYRQTLGQGPEFLTYFQNEAQLEKSRLLSDRFSAERPKGSFSTLEIQRTEQGDSAMYLCASAWTSGGVSTDTQYFGPGTRLTVL.

V and J are TRBV28 and TRBJ2-1; 10 bases align to TRBD2. The CDR3 spans 16 residues. Germline V gene lookup returns CDR1 MDHEN and CDR2 SYDVKM. After removal of 5 bases from V and 4 bases from J, the junction contained 8 bases not matched to a gene. Written as DNA, the CDR3 is TGTGCCAGCAGTCCGATTACTAGCGGGGCTTACAATGAGCAGTTCTTC. Translation: CASSPITSGAYNEQFF.

The rearrangement joins TRBV9 to TRBJ1-2, with 10 nucleotides matching TRBD1. In germline, CDR1 is SGDLS, CDR2 YYNGEE. This CDR3 contains 15 residues. The ends lost 4 bases at V and 6 bases at J; junction bases unmatched: 9. CDR3 sequence reads: CASSRAGTGVDGYTF. CDR3 nucleotides: TGTGCCAGCAGCCGCGCCGGGACAGGGGTAGATGGCTACACCTTC.

The chain carries TRBV19 and TRBJ1-5; tentatively, D is TRBD1 (5 bases). This CDR3 has 14 residues. Trimming left V 2 bases short and J 6 bases short, with 11 bases between. Per the germline V gene, CDR1 is LNHDA and CDR2 is SQIVND (reference sequence). In nucleotides, the CDR3 is TGTGCCAGTAGTATATCAACAGGTGGTCAGCCCCAGCATTTT. It encodes CASSISTGGQPQHF.

The chain recombines TRBV4-1 with TRBJ1-1; the match to TRBD1 covers 9 bases. V lost 4 bases to trimming and J lost 4 bases; unmatched junction nucleotides: 7. The germline CDR1 and CDR2 sequences are MGHRA and YSYEKL. The CDR3 loop spans 15 amino acids. Here the CDR3 DNA reads TGCGCCAGCAGCCTCTCCGGGACAGGGACCACTGAAGCTTTCTTT. It is translated as CASSLSGTGTTEAFF.

V and J are TRBV5-5 and TRBJ2-2; D might be TRBD1 (6 bases). Trimming cost V 0 bases and J 0 bases, with 18 bases left between them. Germline V gene lookup returns CDR1 SGHKS and CDR2 YYEKEE (reference sequence). This CDR3 is 19 amino acids long. The CDR3 DNA follows: TGTGCCAGCAGCTTGGTTGTGTATGTCGGACAGACGAACACCGGGGAGCTGTTTTTT. This codes for CASSLVVYVGQTNTGELFF.

The chain combines TRBV4-3 with TRBJ1-2, with 8 positions matching TRBD1. The CDR3 has 15 residues. CDR1 is LGHNA and CDR2 is YSLEER in the germline V gene. With V trimmed by 1 base and J by 6 bases, 7 bases remained unmatched. The CDR3 DNA reads TGCGCCAGCAGCCAAGCTGACAGGGGCTTAAATGGCTACACCTTC. Translated: CASSQADRGLNGYTF.

This chain connects TRBV11-2 to TRBJ2-5, with 9 bases fitting TRBD2. The CDR3 runs 15 residues. Germline V gene sequence: CDR1 SGHAT, CDR2 FQNNGV. With V trimmed by 1 base and J by 4 bases, 4 bases remained unmatched. CDR3 amino acids: CASSLGLAGPETQYF. The CDR3 nucleotides are TGTGCCAGCAGCTTAGGTCTAGCGGGGCCAGAGACCCAGTACTTC.

V usage is TRBV7-9 and J usage is TRBJ2-7, with 11 bases matching TRBD1. The junction had 4 bases not matched to a gene; V was cut back by 3 bases and J by 3 bases. Germline values: CDR1 SEHNR, CDR2 FQNEAQ (reference sequence). The CDR3 spans 15 residues. This CDR3 reads CASSFPGQGVYEQYF. The DNA for the CDR3 is TGTGCCAGCAGCTTCCCGGGACAGGGGGTCTACGAGCAGTACTTC.

V gene TRBV28 combines with J gene TRBJ2-1, with D maybe TRBD2 (6 bases). CDR3 length: 11 residues. The ends were cut back, 7 bases at V and 9 bases at J, with 10 bases in the middle. Germline-derived CDR1 and CDR2 are MDHEN and SYDVKM. Here the CDR3 DNA reads TGTGCCAGCACTTCCGGGAGTGAGCAGTTCTTC. Encoded protein: CASTSGSEQFF.

This chain uses TRBV7-2 with TRBJ1-2; TRBD1 might be the D (6 bases). Deletions cut 5 bases from V and 7 bases from J, with 14 bases between. The CDR3 sequence is 13 residues long. Germline values: CDR1 SGHTA, CDR2 FQGNSA. The CDR3: CASSPRGELGYTF. In DNA form, the CDR3 reads TGTGCCAGCAGCCCTAGGGGGGAACTTGGCTACACCTTC. The full variable domain, rest sourced from reference TRBV7-2 and TRBJ1-2, is GAGVSQSPSNKVTEKGKDVELRCDPISGHTALYWYRQSLGQGLEFLIYFQGNSAPDKSGLPSDRFSAERTGGSVSTLTIQRTQQEDSAVYLCASSPRGELGYTFGSGTRLTVV.

The chain couples TRBV18 to TRBJ1-2, with 7 positions matching TRBD1. J was trimmed by 5 bases and V by 3 bases; bases with no gene match: 9. The CDR3 loop spans 15 amino acids. From germline, CDR1 is KGHSH and CDR2 LQKENI. This chain's CDR3 is CASSPMTGNNYGYTF. DNA of the CDR3: TGTGCCAGCTCACCTATGACAGGGAATAATTATGGCTACACCTTC.

This clone came up a few times. The chain couples TRBV10-3 to TRBJ2-7; the match to TRBD1 covers 9 bases. The CDR3 extends over 17 amino acids. The germline V gene encodes CDR1 ENHRY and CDR2 SYGVKD. With 3 bases clipped from V and 5 bases from J, the junction kept 14 bases outside the gene matches. CDR3 protein: CAISETFVRDRDHEQYF. The DNA for the CDR3 is TGTGCCATCAGTGAAACATTTGTCCGGGACAGGGACCACGAGCAGTACTTC.

About this clone itself: Other DNA sequences in the same sample also yield this CDR3. This sequence joins TRBV28 and TRBJ2-7, with 8 positions matching TRBD2. Trimming at V came to 6 bases and at J to 3 bases, leaving 4 bases not matched to a gene. The CDR3 totals 13 residues. The germline V gene has CDR1 MDHEN and CDR2 SYDVKM. The CDR3 here is CASRQAGDYEQYF. The DNA for the CDR3 is TGTGCCAGCAGGCAAGCGGGGGACTACGAGCAGTACTTC. The full variable domain, completed using reference TRBV28 and TRBJ2-7, is DVKVTQSSRYLVKRTGEKVFLECVQDMDHENMFWYRQDPGLGLRLIYFSYDVKMKEKGDIPEGYSVSREKKERFSLILESASTNQTSMYLCASRQAGDYEQYFGPGTRLTVT.